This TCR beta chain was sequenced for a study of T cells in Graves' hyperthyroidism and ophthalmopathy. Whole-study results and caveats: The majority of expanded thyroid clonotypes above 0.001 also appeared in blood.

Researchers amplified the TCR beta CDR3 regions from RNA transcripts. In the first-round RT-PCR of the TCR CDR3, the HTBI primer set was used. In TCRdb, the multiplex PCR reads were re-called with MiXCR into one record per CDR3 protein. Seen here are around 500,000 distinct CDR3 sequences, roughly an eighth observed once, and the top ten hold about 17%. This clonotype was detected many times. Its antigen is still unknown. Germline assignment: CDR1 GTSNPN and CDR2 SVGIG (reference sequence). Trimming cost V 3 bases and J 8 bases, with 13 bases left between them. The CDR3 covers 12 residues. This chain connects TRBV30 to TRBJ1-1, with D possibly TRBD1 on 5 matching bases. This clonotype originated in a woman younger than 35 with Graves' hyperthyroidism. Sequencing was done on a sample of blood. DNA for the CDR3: TGTGCCTGGAGCACGGACACTGAGGAAGCTTTCTTT. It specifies CAWSTDTEEAFF.